This T cell receptor beta chain was captured by sequencing in a study of CD8 T cells in cerebrospinal fluid in Alzheimer's disease. Study findings and constraints: EBV-specific TCRs in cerebrospinal fluid reportedly do not establish a causal EBV–Alzheimer's link. EBV-specific clones showed no enrichment in Alzheimer's patients and were not the top expanded clones.

The CDR3 has 13 amino acids. Germline-derived CDR1 and CDR2 are ENHRY and SYGVKD. No participant had an acute infectious disease, and all were physically fit. Profiling of CSF cells used 10X single-cell V(D)J plus 5' expression. No DNA is given; TCRdb re-called the 10x single-cell sequencing reads and lists each CDR3 protein once. This sample's table has around 1,500 distinct CDR3 sequences. Its frequency marks this clonotype as medium-sized. The antigen remains unidentified. The chain employs TRBV10-3 and TRBJ2-7; as DNA is missing, the TRBD1 call by TCRdb cannot be tested. The specimen was cerebrospinal fluid. The TCR comes from a human donor in good health. The CDR3 reads CAIGGTGGYEQYF.